The clone carrying this T cell receptor beta chain was counted a single time. The antigen is unknown. Distinct nucleotide sequences in the sample also encode this CDR3. Trimming took 2 bases from V and 0 from J; bases not matched to a gene: 2. This CDR3 is 14 amino acids long. The germline gives CDR1 SGHRS, CDR2 YFSETQ. These data originate in a study of PD-1 blockade in classical Hodgkin lymphoma. General study results and limits: Lower baseline TCR diversity marked trial partial responders and progressors. Newly diagnosed patients were reported to start with lower TCR diversity than healthy donors. Whatever underlies the repertoire differences (possibly disease activity or prior therapy) remains undefined.

The sample's time point: cycle 4 day 1 (C4D1), after more than five weeks of nivolumab. Every patient experienced relapse after autologous stem cell transplantation, and brentuximab vedotin exposure varied. Reported best responses ranged across complete response, partial response or progressive disease. Clones were sequenced by immunoSEQ multiplex PCR, and TCRdb holds only the in-frame ones, with some missing. The sample includes approximately 93,000 clones, over 75% of them seen just once. The V and J genes are TRBV5-1 and TRBJ2-7; 7 nucleotides agree with TRBD1. The sample consisted of peripheral blood mononuclear cells (PBMCs), taken before the fourth cycle of nivolumab. This clonotype originated in a human donor with classical Hodgkin lymphoma. The CDR3 spells CASSLGTASYEQYF. As DNA, the CDR3 is TGCGCCAGCAGCTTAGGGACAGCCTCCTACGAGCAGTACTTC.